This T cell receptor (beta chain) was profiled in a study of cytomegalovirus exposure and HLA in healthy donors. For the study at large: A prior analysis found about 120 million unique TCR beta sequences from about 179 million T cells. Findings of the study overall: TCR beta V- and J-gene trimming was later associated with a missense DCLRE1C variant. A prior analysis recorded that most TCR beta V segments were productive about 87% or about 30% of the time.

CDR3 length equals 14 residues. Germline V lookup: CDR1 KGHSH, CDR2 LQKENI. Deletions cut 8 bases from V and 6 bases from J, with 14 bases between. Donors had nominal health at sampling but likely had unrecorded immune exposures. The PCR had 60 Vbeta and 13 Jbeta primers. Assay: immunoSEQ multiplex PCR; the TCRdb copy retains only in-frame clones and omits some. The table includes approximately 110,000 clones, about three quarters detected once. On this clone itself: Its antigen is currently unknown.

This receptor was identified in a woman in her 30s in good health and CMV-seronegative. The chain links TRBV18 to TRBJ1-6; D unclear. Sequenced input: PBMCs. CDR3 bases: TGTGCCAGCCGCCAGAATGGCCTTAATTCACCCCTCCACTTT. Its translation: CASRQNGLNSPLHF.